Each of the 2 T cell receptor beta chains below was sequenced from the same sample in a study of T cell responses to AZD1222 COVID-19 vaccine. Assay: immunoSEQ multiplex PCR; the TCRdb copy retains only in-frame clones and omits some. The data show some 130,000 clones, roughly 88% seen once. The sequences come from peripheral blood, collected 28 days after the second AZD1222 dose. These receptors were obtained from an adult who received the AZD1222 COVID-19 vaccine.

This chain links TRBV3-1 (or the pseudogene TRBV3-2) with TRBJ2-1; D ambiguous. Trimming pared 1 base from V and 0 bases from J, leaving 7 bases between. The CDR3 has 15 residues. Germline lookup yields CDR1 LGHDT and CDR2 YNNKEL (reference sequence). CDR3 sequence (DNA): TGTGCCAGCAGCCAAGCGAGACTCTCCTACAATGAGCAGTTCTTC. As protein: CASSQARLSYNEQFF.

The chain carries TRBV6-2 or TRBV6-3 and TRBJ1-3; D unresolved. The germline V gene has CDR1 MNHEY and CDR2 SVGEGT. There are 10 residues in the CDR3. V lost 5 bases and J lost 8, with 4 bases in between. The DNA of the CDR3 is TGTGCCAGCAGTCACTACACCATATATTTT. It is translated as CASSHYTIYF.